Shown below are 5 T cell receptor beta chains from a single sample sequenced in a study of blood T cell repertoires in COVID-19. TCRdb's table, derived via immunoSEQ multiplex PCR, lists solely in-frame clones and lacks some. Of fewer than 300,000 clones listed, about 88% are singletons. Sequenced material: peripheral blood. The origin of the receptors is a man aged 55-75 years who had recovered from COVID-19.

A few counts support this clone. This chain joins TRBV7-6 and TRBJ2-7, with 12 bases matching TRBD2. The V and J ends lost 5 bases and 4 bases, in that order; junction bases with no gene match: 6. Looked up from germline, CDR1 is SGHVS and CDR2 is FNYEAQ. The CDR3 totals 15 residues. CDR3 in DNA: TGTGCCAGCAGCCCCCGGACTAGCGGGGCATACGAGCAGTACTTC. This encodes CASSPRTSGAYEQYF.

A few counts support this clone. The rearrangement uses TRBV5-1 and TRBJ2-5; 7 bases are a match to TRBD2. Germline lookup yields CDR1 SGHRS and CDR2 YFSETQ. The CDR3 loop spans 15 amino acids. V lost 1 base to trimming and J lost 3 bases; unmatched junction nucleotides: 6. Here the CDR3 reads CASSLTLADEETQYF. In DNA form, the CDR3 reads TGCGCCAGCAGCTTGACGCTAGCGGATGAAGAGACCCAGTACTTC. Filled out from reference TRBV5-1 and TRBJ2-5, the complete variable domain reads KAGVTQTPRYLIKTRGQQVTLSCSPISGHRSVSWYQQTPGQGLQFLFEYFSETQRNKGNFPGRFSGRQFSNSRSEMNVSTLELGDSALYLCASSLTLADEETQYFGPGTRLLVL.

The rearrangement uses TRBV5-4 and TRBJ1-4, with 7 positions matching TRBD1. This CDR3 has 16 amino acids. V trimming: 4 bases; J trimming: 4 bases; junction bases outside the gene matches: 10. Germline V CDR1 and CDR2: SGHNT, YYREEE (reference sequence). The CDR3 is CASSLEGTASNEKLFF. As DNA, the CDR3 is TGTGCCAGCAGCCTAGAAGGGACAGCCAGTAATGAAAAACTGTTTTTT.

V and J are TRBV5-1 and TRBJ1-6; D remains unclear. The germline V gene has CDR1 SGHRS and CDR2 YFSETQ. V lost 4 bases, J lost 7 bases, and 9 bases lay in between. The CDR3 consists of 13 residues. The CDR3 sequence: CASSLLENSPLHF. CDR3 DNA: TGCGCCAGCAGCCTCCTCGAGAATTCACCCCTCCACTTT.

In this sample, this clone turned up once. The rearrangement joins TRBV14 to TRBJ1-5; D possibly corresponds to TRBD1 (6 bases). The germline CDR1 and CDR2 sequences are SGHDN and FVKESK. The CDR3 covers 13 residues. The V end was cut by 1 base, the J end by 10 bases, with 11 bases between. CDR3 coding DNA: TGTGCCAGCAGCCAAGTAAGAGGGGGACCCCAGCATTTT. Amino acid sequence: CASSQVRGGPQHF.